This entry describes one TCR beta chain. The data derive from a study of blood T cell repertoires in COVID-19. Study context: Sample material is recorded as cDNA or gDNA derived from T cells, B-cell-depleted T cells, or PBMCs.

This study enrolled people aged roughly 18 to 89 from approximately 24 US geographic areas. How the authors handled the data: Using reference gene primer amplification, nucleated cell counts were estimated. Repertoires were generated with immunoSEQ multiplex PCR, while TCRdb's copy carries only in-frame clones and drops some. V, J and clone size are those of that table, while D and trimming were read from the DNA. The table lists around 300,000 clones, approximately 90% of them singletons. The TCR was taken from a woman younger than 30 who had recovered from COVID-19. Sequencing was performed on PBMCs or T cells enriched from blood (not recorded which).

The CDR3 region is CASSFPGTSYEQYF. The DNA of the CDR3 is TGTGCCAGCAGCTTCCCCGGGACTTCCTACGAGCAGTACTTC. The genes are TRBV3-1 (or the pseudogene TRBV3-2) and TRBJ2-7, with D tentatively TRBD2 (6 bases). Germline CDR1 reads LGHDT; CDR2 reads YNNKEL (reference sequence). There are 14 residues in the CDR3. The V gene lost 5 bases and the J gene lost 1 base, with 12 bases spanning the gap.